Below, one T cell receptor (beta chain) is given with its context. This clone was observed a single time. Its antigen is not yet known. Per-base qualities were not stored, and no clone one base away is much larger. Collaborating institutions collected whole blood in K2EDTA tubes following their own protocols. For TCRbeta analysis, collaborator samples were shipped as frozen whole blood, as isolated PBMCs, or as DNA extracted from either sample type. This entry is derived from a study of blood T cell repertoires in COVID-19 (dated by TCRdb to the early 2020s). About the investigation overall: Samples covering the acute and convalescent phases of COVID-19 were provided by collaborators in the United States, Italy and Spain. The prospective study material was composed of cDNA or gDNA derived from T cells, B-cell-depleted T cells, or PBMCs. Deeply sampled blood TCRbeta repertoires from subjects exposed to, actively infected with, or recovered from COVID-19 were included in the dataset. The repertoires were released in a freely available public database meant as a resource for research on the immune response to SARS-CoV-2. Samples were obtained from the ongoing ImmuneRACE study (first 160 participants) and from about 1,300 subjects provided by 6 global collaborators. A de-identified subject ID, COVID-19 status, age in years and sex were almost always included in the sample metadata. Where available, HLA class I and class II types were obtained from metadata supplied by the sample provider rather than from assay-based typing.

TCRbeta CDR3 regions were amplified from genomic DNA using the immunoSEQ Assay, a bias-controlled multiplex PCR. Regarding the original processing steps: Within the assay, amplification of reference gene primers was used to estimate how many nucleated cells each sample contained. To quantify the absolute abundance of each unique TCRbeta CDR3 rearrangement, sequence reads were collapsed and filtered. For each sample, productive Simpson clonality was calculated as the square root of Simpson's diversity index over productive rearrangements. TCRdb retrieved this table from immuneACCESS and kept in-frame rearrangements only. Not all clones are present; in checked studies, unresolved V genes account for under half, and no reason is known for the remainder. V, J and clone size are those of that table, while D and trimming were read from the DNA. The sample table contains around 280,000 clones; only one count was recorded for over 80% of them. The ten most abundant clones make up 4.1% of the sample.

The study at large found these results: The amount of clinical and demographic metadata varied by source and participant and was provided uncurated.

Sequenced material: peripheral blood. This TCR came from a woman aged 50 to 60 with active or convalescent COVID-19.

The DNA sequence is given as TGTGCCAGCAGCGTGAGCATAGCTAACTATGGCTACACCTTC. Translated, it gives CASSVSIANYGYTF. The chain joins TRBV5-4 to TRBJ1-2; no confident D gene assignment can be made. Spanning cysteine to phenylalanine, the CDR3 consists of 14 amino acids. CDR3 DNA is the only sequence kept; it has 42 bases, read in frame from the first base. V sheds 4 bases and J sheds 0 bases, leaving 10 bases between their ends. Reading the germline V gene (reference sequence) gives CDR1 SGHNT and CDR2 YYREEE.